This T cell receptor beta chain was recovered during a study of T cell responses to AZD1222 COVID-19 vaccine. Study-wide results and caveats: Regions 160-218 and 743-854 dominated among vaccine-associated CD4 TCRs spanning spike. White British donors predominated, females outnumbered males, and clonal diversity was possibly underestimated.

Measured with immunoSEQ multiplex PCR; TCRdb has only the in-frame clones, and not every one. The table includes about 180,000 clones, 85% to 95% detected once. This CDR3 is built from 18 residues. Germline V gene sequence: CDR1 SEHNR, CDR2 FQNEAQ (reference sequence). V shed 5 bases, J shed 2 bases, and the junction held 8 bases outside the gene matches. A single count supports this clone. What it binds is not known. Second-dose groups at about 4 or about 12 weeks were pooled. The sequencing used peripheral blood, collected 28 days after the second AZD1222 dose. This receptor was taken from an adult who received the AZD1222 COVID-19 vaccine. The chain carries TRBV7-9 and TRBJ2-3; 15 bases are a match to TRBD2. CDR3 bases: TGTGCCAGCAGCCCCCAAGGACTAGCGGGGGGGTACACAGATACGCAGTATTTT. It codes for CASSPQGLAGGYTDTQYF.